Below are 17 T cell receptor beta chains sequenced from a single sample in a study of OX40 agonist ivuxolimab in advanced cancers. Measured with immunoSEQ multiplex PCR; TCRdb has only the in-frame clones, and not every one. Counted here are about 59,000 clones, 80% to 90% occurring once; the ten biggest clones make up 0.3% to 0.45%. The starting material was CD4+ or CD8+ T cells sorted from blood, obtained in a trial of the OX40 agonist ivuxolimab. These receptors were collected from an adult with an advanced solid tumor such as melanoma, head and neck, liver or kidney cancer.

This chain uses TRBV6-5 with TRBJ2-1, with D perhaps TRBD2 (6 bases). V gave up 5 bases and J gave up 4 bases, with 15 bases separating them. Germline V gives CDR1 MNHEY, CDR2 SVGAGI. The CDR3 runs to 15 residues. CDR3 loop: CASSTRRANYNEQFF. In DNA, the CDR3 is TGTGCCAGCAGTACCCGGAGGGCCAATTACAATGAGCAGTTCTTC.

The V call is TRBV6-6, the J call TRBJ2-7; D remains unclear. The V end lost 6 bases, the J end lost 2 bases, and 2 bases lay between the germline ends. Germline assignment: CDR1 MNHNY and CDR2 SVGAGI (reference sequence). The CDR3 is 10 amino acids. CDR3: CASRAYEQYF. CDR3 sequence (DNA): TGTGCCAGCAGGGCCTACGAGCAGTACTTC.

The chain employs TRBV6-5 and TRBJ2-7; 7 bases align to TRBD1. With V trimmed by 5 bases and J by 0 bases, 7 bases remained unmatched. The CDR3 is 15 residues long. The germline V gene has CDR1 MNHEY and CDR2 SVGAGI. DNA for the CDR3: TGTGCCAGCAGTCGGGACAGCTCCCACTCCTACGAGCAGTACTTC. Its translation is CASSRDSSHSYEQYF.

V usage is TRBV5-1 and J usage is TRBJ1-1, with D possibly matching TRBD1 (6 bases). The CDR3 covers 14 residues. V lost 0 bases and J 5 bases, leaving 11 bases between the germline ends. CDR1 SGHRS and CDR2 YFSETQ come from the germline V gene. Written as DNA, the CDR3 is TGCGCCAGCAGCTTGGGGGGGCAGGAGACTGAAGCTTTCTTT. This encodes CASSLGGQETEAFF.

The V call is TRBV9, the J call TRBJ2-7; no clear D gene. Germline lookup yields CDR1 SGDLS and CDR2 YYNGEE. Trimming removed 1 base at V and 6 bases at J, with 14 bases between. The CDR3 is 14 residues long. Here the CDR3 DNA reads TGTGCCAGCAGCGTATCGCCTCTCAAGGGCGAGCAGTACTTC. As protein: CASSVSPLKGEQYF.

The chain recombines TRBV11-3 with TRBJ1-2, with D maybe TRBD1 (5 bases). V was shortened by 5 bases and J by 0 bases, with 13 bases between the two germline ends. The CDR3 is 15 amino acids. Germline-derived CDR1 and CDR2 are SGHNT and YENEEA. CDR3 in amino acids: CASSGLRDPNYGYTF. The CDR3 nucleotides are TGTGCCAGCAGCGGGCTCAGGGACCCTAACTATGGCTACACCTTC.

This clone was found a few times. The chain carries TRBV9 and TRBJ1-1, with no clear D. V was cut by 0 bases and J by 0 bases, with 9 bases left in between. The CDR3 extends over 15 amino acids. CDR1 and CDR2 from the germline V gene are SGDLS and YYNGEE. The CDR3 nucleotides read TGTGCCAGCAGCGTAGGCCTCCGGGTGAACACTGAAGCTTTCTTT. It codes for CASSVGLRVNTEAFF.

The chain has TRBV6-1 and TRBJ1-4; D is uncertain. Germline loops: CDR1 MNHNS, CDR2 SASEGT. The V end lost 3 bases, the J end lost 5 bases, and 22 bases lay between the germline ends. This CDR3 has 18 amino acids. The CDR3 reads CASSDCSCLLVDNEKLFF. The CDR3 region has the DNA TGTGCCAGCAGTGATTGCAGTTGTCTCCTAGTCGACAATGAAAAACTGTTTTTT.

This rearrangement joins TRBV9 to TRBJ1-2, with D hard to call. The CDR3 is 12 amino acids. Trimming pared 0 bases from V and 5 bases from J, leaving 5 bases between. The germline CDR1 and CDR2 sequences are SGDLS and YYNGEE. The CDR3 DNA follows: TGTGCCAGCAGCGTAGAACATTATGGCTACACCTTC. This sequence encodes CASSVEHYGYTF.

The chain has TRBV7-8 and TRBJ1-1; D is uncertain. Germline V gives CDR1 SGHVS, CDR2 FQNEAQ. Deletions cut 5 bases from V and 0 bases from J, with 7 bases between. The CDR3 sequence is 13 residues long. The DNA for the CDR3 is TGTGCCAGCAGCCCCTTTATGAACACTGAAGCTTTCTTT. It specifies CASSPFMNTEAFF.

V usage is TRBV28 and J usage is TRBJ1-5; D remains ambiguous. The CDR3 spans 19 residues. Germline assignment: CDR1 MDHEN and CDR2 SYDVKM. Trimming pared 3 bases from V and 0 bases from J, leaving 21 bases between. CDR3 nucleotide sequence: TGTGCCAGCAGTTTCCAAGGGCGTGGTCCCGAATATAGCAATCAGCCCCAGCATTTT. Its protein product is CASSFQGRGPEYSNQPQHF.

For the CDR3, the DNA is TGTGCCAGCAGCTTGACACCCTTTTACGAGCAGTACTTC. Its translation is CASSLTPFYEQYF. The J gene is TRBJ2-7, the V gene TRBV7-2, with D unresolved. The germline V gene encodes CDR1 SGHTA and CDR2 FQGNSA. V dropped 3 bases and J dropped 4 bases, with 10 bases sitting between them. This CDR3 contains 13 residues.

This clone was detected only a few times. This chain joins TRBV27 and TRBJ1-2, with D unresolved. The V end lost 4 bases, the J end lost 0 bases, and 0 bases lay between the germline ends. CDR1 and CDR2 (germline): MNHEY, SMNVEV (reference sequence). The CDR3 loop spans 11 amino acids. In DNA form, the CDR3 reads TGTGCCAGCAGTTCTAACTATGGCTACACCTTC. As protein: CASSSNYGYTF.

This chain connects TRBV6-5 to TRBJ2-7; either TRBD1 or TRBD2 may supply D (7 bases each). Germline-derived CDR1 and CDR2 are MNHEY and SVGAGI. This CDR3 contains 15 residues. Deletions cut 7 bases from V and 4 bases from J, with 20 bases between. CDR3 region: CASTPEGRGRYEQYF. The CDR3 DNA reads TGTGCCAGCACCCCCGAGGGGAGGGGGCGGTACGAGCAGTACTTC.

This clone was observed once. This chain joins TRBV2 and TRBJ1-2, with D possibly TRBD1 on 5 matching bases. The V gene's germline CDR1 is SNHLY and CDR2 FYNNEI. V was cut by 3 bases and J by 2 bases, with 7 bases left in between. The CDR3 runs 13 residues. In nucleotides, the CDR3 is TGTGCCAGCAGTGAGGACAACAACTATGGCTACACCTTC. Its translation: CASSEDNNYGYTF.

The J gene is TRBJ2-4, the V gene TRBV19, with TRBD2 as a possible D gene (7 bases). The V end lost 2 bases, the J end lost 8 bases, and 10 bases lay between the germline ends. The CDR3 is made up of 13 amino acids. From germline, CDR1 is LNHDA and CDR2 SQIVND (reference sequence). CDR3 in DNA: TGTGCCAGTAGTATAATAGGGGGGGACATTCAGTACTTC. Protein product: CASSIIGGDIQYF.

V usage is TRBV11-3 and J usage is TRBJ2-7, with unresolved D. The V gene's germline CDR1 is SGHNT and CDR2 YENEEA. The CDR3 runs to 12 residues. V lost 1 base, J lost 3 bases, and 4 bases lay in between. The CDR3 loop reads CASSLGSYEQYF. The CDR3, as DNA: TGTGCCAGCAGCTTAGGCAGCTACGAGCAGTACTTC.